The source of this T cell receptor (beta chain) is a study of identical twins. TCRdb processed the 5' RACE reads anew with MiXCR; each CDR3 protein has one entry. The repertoire holds about 920,000 distinct CDR3 sequences, with roughly 12% as singletons. CDR3 length: 13 residues. The junction had 3 bases not matched to a gene; V was cut back by 2 bases and J by 3 bases. Per germline, CDR1 DFQATT and CDR2 SNEGSKA (reference sequence). These data also formed part of another study, on yellow fever vaccine responses in identical twins.

The TCR was taken from a woman aged 18-29 years in good health. The sample comprised PBMCs. The chain links TRBV20-1 to TRBJ2-5; 7 bases line up with TRBD2. CDR3 in DNA: TGCAGTGCTAGAAAGGGAGGGGAAGAGACCCAGTACTTC. As protein: CSARKGGEETQYF.